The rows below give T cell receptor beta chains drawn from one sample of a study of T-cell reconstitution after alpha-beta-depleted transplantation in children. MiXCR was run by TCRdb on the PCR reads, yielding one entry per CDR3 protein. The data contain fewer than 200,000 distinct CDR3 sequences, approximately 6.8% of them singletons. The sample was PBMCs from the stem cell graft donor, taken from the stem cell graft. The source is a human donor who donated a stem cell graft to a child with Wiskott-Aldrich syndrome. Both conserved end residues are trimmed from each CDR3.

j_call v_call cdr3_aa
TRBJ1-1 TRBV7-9 ASSLAAPGNTEAF
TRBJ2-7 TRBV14 ASSPHSVYEQY
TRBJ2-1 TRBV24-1 ATSDLNNEQF
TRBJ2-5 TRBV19 ASNSRTAKQETQY
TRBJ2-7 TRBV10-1 ASSDPGRIYEQY
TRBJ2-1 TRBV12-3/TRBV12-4 ASSVGTSNEQF
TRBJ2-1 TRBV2 ASSEEGDSLTHNEQF
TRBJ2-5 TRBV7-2 ASSLTSGGAGLETQY
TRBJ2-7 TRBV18 ASSPSGVQTYEQY
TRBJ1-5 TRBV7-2 ASSLGRVGNQPQH
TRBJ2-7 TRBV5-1 ASSPTLGNEQY
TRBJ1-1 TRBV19 ASSLDSEAF
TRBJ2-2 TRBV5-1 ASSRGDPNTGELF
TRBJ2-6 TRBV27 ASTYLGANVLT
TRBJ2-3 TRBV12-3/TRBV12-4 ASGLKATDTQY
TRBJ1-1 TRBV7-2 ASSPGGGYPTEAF
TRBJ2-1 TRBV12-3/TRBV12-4 ASSPIGLAGYNEQF
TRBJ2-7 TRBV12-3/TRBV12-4 ASSFPGQKDDEQY
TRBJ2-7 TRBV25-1 ASSEWGSYLHEQY
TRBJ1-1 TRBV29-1 SSYRPLDAEAF
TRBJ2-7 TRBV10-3 AISESGRQGYEQY
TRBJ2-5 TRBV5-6 ASSSGGNRIPY
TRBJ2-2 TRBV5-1 ASSLDKTNTGELF
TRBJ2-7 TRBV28 ASSPGTISYEQY
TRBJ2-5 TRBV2 ASRATTQETQY
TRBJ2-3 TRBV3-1 ASSRTSGGVGTDTQY
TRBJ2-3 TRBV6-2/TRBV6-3 ASSYNPLSRLAGNPDTQY
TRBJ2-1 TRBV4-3 ASSHSPHLSSYNEQF
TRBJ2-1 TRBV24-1 ATSDFGGAYNEQF
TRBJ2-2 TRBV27 ASSLRGTSRTGELF
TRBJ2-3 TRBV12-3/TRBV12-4 ASSPLYRDRVADTQY